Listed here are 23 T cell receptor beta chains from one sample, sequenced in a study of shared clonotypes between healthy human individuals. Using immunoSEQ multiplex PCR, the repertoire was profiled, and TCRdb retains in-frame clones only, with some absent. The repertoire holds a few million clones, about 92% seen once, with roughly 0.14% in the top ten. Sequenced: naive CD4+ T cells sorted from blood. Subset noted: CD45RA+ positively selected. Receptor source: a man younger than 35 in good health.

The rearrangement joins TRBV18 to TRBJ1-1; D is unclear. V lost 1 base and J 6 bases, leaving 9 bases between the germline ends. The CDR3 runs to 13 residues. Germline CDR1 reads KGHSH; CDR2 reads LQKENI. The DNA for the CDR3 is TGTGCCAGCTCACCACAGGATTCTTCTGAAGCTTTCTTT. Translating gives CASSPQDSSEAFF.

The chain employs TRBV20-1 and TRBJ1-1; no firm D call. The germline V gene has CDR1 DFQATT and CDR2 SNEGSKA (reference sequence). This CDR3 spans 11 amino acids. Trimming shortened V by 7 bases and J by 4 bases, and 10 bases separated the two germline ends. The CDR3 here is CSGGLGTEAFF. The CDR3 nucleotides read TGCAGTGGAGGGTTGGGCACTGAAGCTTTCTTT.

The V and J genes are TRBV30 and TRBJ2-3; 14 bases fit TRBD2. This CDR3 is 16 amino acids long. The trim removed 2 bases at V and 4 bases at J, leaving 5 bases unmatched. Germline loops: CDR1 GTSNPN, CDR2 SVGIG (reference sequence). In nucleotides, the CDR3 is TGTGCCTGGAGTCTCGGACTAGCGGGGGGACCAGATACGCAGTATTTT. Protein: CAWSLGLAGGPDTQYF. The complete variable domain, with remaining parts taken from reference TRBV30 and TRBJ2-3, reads SQTIHQWPATLVQPVGSPLSLECTVEGTSNPNLYWYRQAAGRGLQLLFYSVGIGQISSEVPQNLSASRPQDRQFILSSKKLLLSDSGFYLCAWSLGLAGGPDTQYFGPGTRLTVL.

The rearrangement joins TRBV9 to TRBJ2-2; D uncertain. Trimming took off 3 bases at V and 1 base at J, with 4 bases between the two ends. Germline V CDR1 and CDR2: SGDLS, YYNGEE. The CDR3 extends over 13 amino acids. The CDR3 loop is CASSAWNTGELFF. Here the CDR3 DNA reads TGTGCCAGCAGCGCCTGGAACACCGGGGAGCTGTTTTTT.

In DNA, the CDR3 is TGTGCCATCAGTGAGCCCGGGCGACTAGCGGGGAATGAGCAGTTCTTC. Its translation is CAISEPGRLAGNEQFF. The gene calls are TRBV10-3 and TRBJ2-1, with 11 positions matching TRBD2. This CDR3 has 16 amino acids. The trim removed 2 bases at V and 7 bases at J, leaving 7 bases unmatched. The germline gives CDR1 ENHRY, CDR2 SYGVKD.

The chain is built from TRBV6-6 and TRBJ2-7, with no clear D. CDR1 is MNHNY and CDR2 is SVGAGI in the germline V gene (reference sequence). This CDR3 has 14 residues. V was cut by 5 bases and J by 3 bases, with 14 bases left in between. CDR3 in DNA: TGTGCCAGCAGTCCCTCGGATGTGTTCTACGAGCAGTACTTC. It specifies CASSPSDVFYEQYF.

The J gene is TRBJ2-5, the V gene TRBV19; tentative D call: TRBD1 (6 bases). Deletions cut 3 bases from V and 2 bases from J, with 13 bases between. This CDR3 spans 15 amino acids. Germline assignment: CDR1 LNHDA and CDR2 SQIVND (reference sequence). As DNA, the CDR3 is TGTGCCAGTAGTATGATTGGGGGACAACAAGAGACCCAGTACTTC. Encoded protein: CASSMIGGQQETQYF.

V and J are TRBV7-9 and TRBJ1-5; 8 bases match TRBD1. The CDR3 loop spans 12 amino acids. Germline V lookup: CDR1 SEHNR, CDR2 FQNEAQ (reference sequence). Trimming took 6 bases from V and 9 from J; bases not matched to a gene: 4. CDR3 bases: TGTGCCAGCAGTCGACAGGGGCCGCCCCAGCATTTT. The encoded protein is CASSRQGPPQHF.

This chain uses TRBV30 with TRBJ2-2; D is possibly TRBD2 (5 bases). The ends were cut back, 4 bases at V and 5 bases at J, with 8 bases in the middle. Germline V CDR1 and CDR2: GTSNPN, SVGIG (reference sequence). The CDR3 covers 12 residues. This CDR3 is CAWNPGTGELFF. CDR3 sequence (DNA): TGTGCCTGGAACCCGGGAACCGGGGAGCTGTTTTTT.

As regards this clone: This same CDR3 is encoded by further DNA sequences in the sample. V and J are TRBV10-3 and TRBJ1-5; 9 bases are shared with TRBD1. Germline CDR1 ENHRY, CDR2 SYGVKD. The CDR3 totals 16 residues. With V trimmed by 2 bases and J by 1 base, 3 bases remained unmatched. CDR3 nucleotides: TGTGCCATCAGTGAGGGTGGGACAGGGAGCAATCAGCCCCAGCATTTT. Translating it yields CAISEGGTGSNQPQHF.

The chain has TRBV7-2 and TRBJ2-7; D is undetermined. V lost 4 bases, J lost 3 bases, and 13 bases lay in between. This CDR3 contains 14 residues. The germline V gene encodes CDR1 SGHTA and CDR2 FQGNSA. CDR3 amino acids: CASSSVVGYYEQYF. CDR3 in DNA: TGTGCCAGCAGCTCCGTAGTGGGGTACTACGAGCAGTACTTC.

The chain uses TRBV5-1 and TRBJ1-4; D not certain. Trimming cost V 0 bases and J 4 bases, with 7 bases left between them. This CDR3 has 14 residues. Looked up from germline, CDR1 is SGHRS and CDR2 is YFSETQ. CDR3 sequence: CASSLDSFNEKLFF. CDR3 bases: TGCGCCAGCAGCTTGGACAGCTTTAATGAAAAACTGTTTTTT.

As DNA, the CDR3 is TGTGCCTGGAGTGTAGCCGGGGCGTTTTCACCCCTCCACTTT. This codes for CAWSVAGAFSPLHF. J is TRBJ1-6 and V is TRBV30; weak D call: TRBD1 (5 bases). The CDR3 spans 14 residues. Between the trimmed V and J ends, which lost 0 bases and 9 bases, there was a span of 12 bases. Germline V gene sequence: CDR1 GTSNPN, CDR2 SVGIG (reference sequence).

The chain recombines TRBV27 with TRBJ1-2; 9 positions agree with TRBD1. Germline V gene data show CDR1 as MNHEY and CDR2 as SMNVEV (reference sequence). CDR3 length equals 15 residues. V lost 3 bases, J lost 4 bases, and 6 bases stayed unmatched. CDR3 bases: TGTGCCAGCAGTTTTGGGACAGGGCTGACCTATGGCTACACCTTC. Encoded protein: CASSFGTGLTYGYTF.

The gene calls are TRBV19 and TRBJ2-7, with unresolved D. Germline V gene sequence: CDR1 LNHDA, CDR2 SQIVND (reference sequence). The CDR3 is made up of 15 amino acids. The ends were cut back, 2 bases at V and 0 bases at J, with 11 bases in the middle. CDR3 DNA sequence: TGTGCCAGTAGTATAATTGAAAAAGGCTCCTACGAGCAGTACTTC. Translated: CASSIIEKGSYEQYF. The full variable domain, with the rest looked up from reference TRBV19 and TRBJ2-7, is DGGITQSPKYLFRKEGQNVTLSCEQNLNHDAMYWYRQDPGQGLRLIYYSQIVNDFQKGDIAEGYSVSREKKESFPLTVTSAQKNPTAFYLCASSIIEKGSYEQYFGPGTRLTVT.

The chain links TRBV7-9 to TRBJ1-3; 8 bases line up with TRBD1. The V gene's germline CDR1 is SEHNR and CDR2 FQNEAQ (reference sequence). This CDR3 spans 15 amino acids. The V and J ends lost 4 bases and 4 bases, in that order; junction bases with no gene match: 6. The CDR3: CASSSDRAGGNTIYF. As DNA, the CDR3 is TGTGCCAGCAGCTCGGACAGGGCGGGAGGAAACACCATATATTTT.

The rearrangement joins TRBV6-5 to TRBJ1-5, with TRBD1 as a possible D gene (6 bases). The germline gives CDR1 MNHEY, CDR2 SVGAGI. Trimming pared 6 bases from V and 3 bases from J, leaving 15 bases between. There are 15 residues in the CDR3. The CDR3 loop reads CASSRGGGHNQPQHF. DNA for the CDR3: TGTGCCAGCAGCCGAGGGGGAGGGCACAATCAGCCCCAGCATTTT.

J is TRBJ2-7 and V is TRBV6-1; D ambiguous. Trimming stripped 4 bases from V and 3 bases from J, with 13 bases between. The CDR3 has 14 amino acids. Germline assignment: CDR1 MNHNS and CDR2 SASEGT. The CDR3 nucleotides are TGTGCCAGCAGTGTTGCGGCTTTCCTCTACGAGCAGTACTTC. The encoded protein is CASSVAAFLYEQYF.

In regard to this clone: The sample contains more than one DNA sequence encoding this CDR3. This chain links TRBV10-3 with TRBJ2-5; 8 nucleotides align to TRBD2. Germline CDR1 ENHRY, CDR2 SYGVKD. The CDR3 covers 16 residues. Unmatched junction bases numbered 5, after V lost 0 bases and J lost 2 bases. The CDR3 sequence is CAISESSGGPQETQYF. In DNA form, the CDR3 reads TGTGCCATCAGTGAGTCCAGCGGGGGACCTCAAGAGACCCAGTACTTC.

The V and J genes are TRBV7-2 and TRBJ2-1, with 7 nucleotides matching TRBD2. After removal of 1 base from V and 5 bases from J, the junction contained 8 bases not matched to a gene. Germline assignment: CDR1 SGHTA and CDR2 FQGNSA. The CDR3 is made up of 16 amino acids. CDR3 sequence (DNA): TGTGCCAGCAGCTTAGAAGCCGCTAGCGGAAACAATGAGCAGTTCTTC. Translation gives CASSLEAASGNNEQFF. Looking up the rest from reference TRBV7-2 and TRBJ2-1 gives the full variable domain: GAGVSQSPSNKVTEKGKDVELRCDPISGHTALYWYRQSLGQGLEFLIYFQGNSAPDKSGLPSDRFSAERTGGSVSTLTIQRTQQEDSAVYLCASSLEAASGNNEQFFGPGTRLTVL.

The CDR3 nucleotides are TGTGCCAGCAGTGAAGATGCAGGGACCACTGAAGCTTTCTTT. Its translation is CASSEDAGTTEAFF. This chain uses TRBV6-1 with TRBJ1-1; tentative D call: TRBD1 (5 bases). In germline, CDR1 is MNHNS, CDR2 SASEGT. Trimming pared 1 base from V and 4 bases from J, leaving 10 bases between. The CDR3 contains 14 residues.

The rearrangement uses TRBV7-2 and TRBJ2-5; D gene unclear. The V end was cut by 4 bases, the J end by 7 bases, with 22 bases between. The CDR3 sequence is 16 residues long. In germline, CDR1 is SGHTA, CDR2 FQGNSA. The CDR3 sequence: CASSSYSFGAPGTQYF. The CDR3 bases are TGTGCCAGCAGCTCCTACTCCTTCGGCGCCCCGGGGACCCAGTACTTC.

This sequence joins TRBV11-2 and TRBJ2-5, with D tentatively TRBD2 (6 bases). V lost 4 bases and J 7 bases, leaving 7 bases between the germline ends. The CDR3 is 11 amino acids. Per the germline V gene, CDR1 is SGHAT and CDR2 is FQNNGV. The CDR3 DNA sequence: TGTGCCAGCAGCTCGGAGGGGACCCAGTACTTC. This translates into CASSSEGTQYF. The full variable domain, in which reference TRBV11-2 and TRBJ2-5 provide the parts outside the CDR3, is EAGVAQSPRYKIIEKRQSVAFWCNPISGHATLYWYQQILGQGPKLLIQFQNNGVVDDSQLPKDRFSAERLKGVDSTLKIQPAKLEDSAVYLCASSSEGTQYFGPGTRLLVL.